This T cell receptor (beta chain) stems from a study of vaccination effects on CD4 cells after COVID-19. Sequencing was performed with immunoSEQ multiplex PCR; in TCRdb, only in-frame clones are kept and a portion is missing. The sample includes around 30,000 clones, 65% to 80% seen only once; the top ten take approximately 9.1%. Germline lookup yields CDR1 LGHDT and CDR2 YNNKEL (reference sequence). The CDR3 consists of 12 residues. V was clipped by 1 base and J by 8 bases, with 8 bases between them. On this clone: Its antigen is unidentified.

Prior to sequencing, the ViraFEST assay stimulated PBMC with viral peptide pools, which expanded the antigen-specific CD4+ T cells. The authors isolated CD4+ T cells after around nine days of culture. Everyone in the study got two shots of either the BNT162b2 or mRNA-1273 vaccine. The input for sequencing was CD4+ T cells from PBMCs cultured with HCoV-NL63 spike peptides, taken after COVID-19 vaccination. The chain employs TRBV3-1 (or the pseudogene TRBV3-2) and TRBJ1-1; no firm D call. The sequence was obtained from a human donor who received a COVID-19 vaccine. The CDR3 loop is CASSQGELEAFF. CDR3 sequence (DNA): TGTGCCAGCAGCCAAGGAGAATTGGAAGCTTTCTTT.